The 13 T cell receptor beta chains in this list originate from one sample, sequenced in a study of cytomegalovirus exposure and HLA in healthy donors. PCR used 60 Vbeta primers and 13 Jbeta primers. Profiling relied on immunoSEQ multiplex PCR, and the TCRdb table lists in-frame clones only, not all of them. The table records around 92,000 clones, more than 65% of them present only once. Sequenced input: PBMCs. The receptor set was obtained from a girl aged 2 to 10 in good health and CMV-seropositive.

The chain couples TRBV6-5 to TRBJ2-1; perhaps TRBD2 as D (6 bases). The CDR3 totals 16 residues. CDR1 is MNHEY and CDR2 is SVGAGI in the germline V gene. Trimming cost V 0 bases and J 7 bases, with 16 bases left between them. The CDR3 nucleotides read TGTGCCAGCAGTTACTCTAGGGGACTGACATCTAATGAGCAGTTCTTC. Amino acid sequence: CASSYSRGLTSNEQFF.

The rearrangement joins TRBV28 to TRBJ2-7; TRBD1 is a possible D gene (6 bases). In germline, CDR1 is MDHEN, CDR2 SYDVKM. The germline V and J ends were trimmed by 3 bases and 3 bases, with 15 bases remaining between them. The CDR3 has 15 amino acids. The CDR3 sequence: CASSFWGQAHYEQYF. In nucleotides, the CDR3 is TGTGCCAGCAGTTTTTGGGGGCAGGCTCACTACGAGCAGTACTTC.

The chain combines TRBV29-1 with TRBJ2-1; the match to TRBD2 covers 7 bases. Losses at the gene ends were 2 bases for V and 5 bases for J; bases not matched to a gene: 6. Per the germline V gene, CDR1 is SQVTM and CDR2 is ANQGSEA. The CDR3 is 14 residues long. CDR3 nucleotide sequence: TGCAGCGTTGAACAGGCGGGAGTCCACAATGAGCAGTTCTTC. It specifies CSVEQAGVHNEQFF.

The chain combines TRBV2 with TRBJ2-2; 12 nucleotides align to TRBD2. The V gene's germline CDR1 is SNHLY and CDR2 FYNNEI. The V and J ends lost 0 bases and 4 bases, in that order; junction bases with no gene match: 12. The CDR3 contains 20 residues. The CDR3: CASSEAIGLAGGTSTGELFF. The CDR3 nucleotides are TGTGCCAGCAGTGAAGCTATCGGGCTAGCGGGAGGGACTAGCACCGGGGAGCTGTTTTTT.

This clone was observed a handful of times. CDR3 region: CASSQEGGPIYEQYF. CDR3 sequence (DNA): TGTGCCAGCAGCCAAGAGGGGGGACCGATCTACGAGCAGTACTTC. The gene calls are TRBV14 and TRBJ2-7; tentative D call: TRBD2 (6 bases). The CDR3 runs to 15 residues. Trimming took off 0 bases at V and 3 bases at J, with 12 bases between the two ends. The germline gives CDR1 SGHDN, CDR2 FVKESK.

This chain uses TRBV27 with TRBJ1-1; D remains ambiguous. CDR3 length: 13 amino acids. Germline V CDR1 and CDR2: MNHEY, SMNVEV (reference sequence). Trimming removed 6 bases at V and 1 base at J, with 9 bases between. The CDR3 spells CASRSGGNTEAFF. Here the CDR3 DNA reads TGTGCCAGCAGATCCGGTGGGAACACTGAAGCTTTCTTT.

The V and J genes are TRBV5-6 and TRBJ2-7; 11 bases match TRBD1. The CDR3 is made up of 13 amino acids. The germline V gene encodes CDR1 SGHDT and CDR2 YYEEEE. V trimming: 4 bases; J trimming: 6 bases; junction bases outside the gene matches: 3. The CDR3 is CASSPGTGGEQYF. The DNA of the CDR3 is TGTGCCAGCAGCCCCGGGACAGGGGGCGAGCAGTACTTC.

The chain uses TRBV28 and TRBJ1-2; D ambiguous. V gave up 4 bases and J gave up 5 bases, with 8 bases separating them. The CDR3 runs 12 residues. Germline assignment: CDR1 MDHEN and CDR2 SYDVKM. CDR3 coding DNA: TGTGCCAGCAGTTGGCGGAAATATGGCTACACCTTC. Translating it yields CASSWRKYGYTF.

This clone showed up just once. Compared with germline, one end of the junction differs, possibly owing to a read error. This chain's CDR3 is CASRHRGNAEAFF. CDR3 coding DNA: TGTGCCAGCAGGCATAGGGGGAACGCTGAAGCTTTCTTT. This chain links TRBV25-1 with TRBJ1-1; possible D gene TRBD1, 6 bases. CDR1 and CDR2 from the germline V gene are MGHDK and SYGVNS. CDR3 length equals 13 residues.

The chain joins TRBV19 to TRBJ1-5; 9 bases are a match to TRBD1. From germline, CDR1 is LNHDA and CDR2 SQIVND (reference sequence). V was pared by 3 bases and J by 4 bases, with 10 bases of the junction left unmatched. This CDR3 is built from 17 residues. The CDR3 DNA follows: TGTGCCAGTAGTATGCTTTTGGGACAGGGTGAGAATCAGCCCCAGCATTTT. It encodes CASSMLLGQGENQPQHF.

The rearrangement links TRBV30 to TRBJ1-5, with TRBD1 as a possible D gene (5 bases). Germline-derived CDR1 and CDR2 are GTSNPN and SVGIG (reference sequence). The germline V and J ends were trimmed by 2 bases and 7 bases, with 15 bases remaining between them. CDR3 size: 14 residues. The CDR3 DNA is TGTGCCTGGAGTTTACGGGGGGGAGGGCAGCCCCAGCATTTT. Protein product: CAWSLRGGGQPQHF.

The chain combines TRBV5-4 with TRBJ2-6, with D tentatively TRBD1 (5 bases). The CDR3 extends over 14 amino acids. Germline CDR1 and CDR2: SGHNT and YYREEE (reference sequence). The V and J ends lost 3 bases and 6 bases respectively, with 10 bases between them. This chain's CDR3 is CASSSQGEANVLTF. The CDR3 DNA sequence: TGTGCCAGCAGCTCCCAAGGGGAGGCCAACGTCCTGACTTTC.

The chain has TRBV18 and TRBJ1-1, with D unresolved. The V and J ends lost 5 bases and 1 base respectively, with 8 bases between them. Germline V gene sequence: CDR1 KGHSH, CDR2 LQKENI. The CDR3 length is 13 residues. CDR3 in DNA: TGTGCCAGCTCAGAAGGGAGGAACACTGAAGCTTTCTTT. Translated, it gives CASSEGRNTEAFF.